This record covers a single T cell receptor (beta chain). These data originate in a study of blood T cell repertoires in COVID-19. Overall study: Sites in the United States, Italy and Spain provided acute and convalescent COVID-19 samples.

CDR3 size: 15 residues. The germline CDR1 and CDR2 sequences are SGHRS and YFSETQ. V gave up 4 bases and J gave up 0 bases, with 13 bases separating them. Method: immunoSEQ multiplex PCR; TCRdb's copy keeps in-frame clones and lacks some. The profile shows 130,000 or so clones, 84% of them singletons. The chain joins TRBV5-1 to TRBJ1-2; D is unclear. The sequence was collected from a man aged 55 to 69 with acute or convalescent COVID-19. Sequenced: peripheral blood. The CDR3 sequence: CASSLDPTTNYGYTF. CDR3 nucleotides: TGCGCCAGCAGCCTGGACCCGACAACTAACTATGGCTACACCTTC.